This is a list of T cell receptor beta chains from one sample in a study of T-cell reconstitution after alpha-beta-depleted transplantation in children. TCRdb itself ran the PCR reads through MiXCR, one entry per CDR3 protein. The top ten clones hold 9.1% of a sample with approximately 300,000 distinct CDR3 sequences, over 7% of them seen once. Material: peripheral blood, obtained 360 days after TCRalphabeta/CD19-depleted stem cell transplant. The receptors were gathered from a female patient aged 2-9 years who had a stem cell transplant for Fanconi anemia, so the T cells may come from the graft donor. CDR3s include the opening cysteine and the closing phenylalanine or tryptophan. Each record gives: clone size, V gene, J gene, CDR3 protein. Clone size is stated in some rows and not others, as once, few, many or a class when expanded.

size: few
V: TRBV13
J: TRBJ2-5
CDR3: CASSSPGGRETQYF

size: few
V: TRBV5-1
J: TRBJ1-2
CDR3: CASSPGQVPNYGYTF

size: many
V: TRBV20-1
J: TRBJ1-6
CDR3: CSAPTWNSPLHF

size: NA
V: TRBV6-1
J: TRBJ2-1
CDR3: CASTQGTYNEQFF

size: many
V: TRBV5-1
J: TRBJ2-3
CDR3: CASSSLGDRSTDTQYF

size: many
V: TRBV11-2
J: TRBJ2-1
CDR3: CASSSLRGGVHNEQFF

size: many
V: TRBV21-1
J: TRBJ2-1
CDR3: CASSKAGLTRGFLSYNEQFF

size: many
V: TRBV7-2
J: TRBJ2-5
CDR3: CASSLVGQGLIETQYF

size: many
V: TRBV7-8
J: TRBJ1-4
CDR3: CASSPRAGGDATNEKLFF

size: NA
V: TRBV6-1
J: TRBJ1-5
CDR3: CASSVRQGVGNQPQHF

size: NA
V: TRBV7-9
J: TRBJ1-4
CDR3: CASSPRTAPNEKLFF

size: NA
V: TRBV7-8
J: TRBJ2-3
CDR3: CASSLGGGGPDTQYF

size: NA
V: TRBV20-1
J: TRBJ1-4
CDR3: CSAPSAGATNEKLFF

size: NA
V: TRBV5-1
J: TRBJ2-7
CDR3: CASSLIKMGDLSYEQYF

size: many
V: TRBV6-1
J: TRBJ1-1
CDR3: CASTLTANTEAFF

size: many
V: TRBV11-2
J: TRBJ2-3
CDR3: CASSLRSWISTDTQYF

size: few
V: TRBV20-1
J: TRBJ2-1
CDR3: CSADGTSGKNNEQFF

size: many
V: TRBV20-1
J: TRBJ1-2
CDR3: CSASWQNYGYTF

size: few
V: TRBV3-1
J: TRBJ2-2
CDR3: CASSQGTANTGELFF

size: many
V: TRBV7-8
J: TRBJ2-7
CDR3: CASGTYEQYF

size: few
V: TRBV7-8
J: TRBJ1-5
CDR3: CASSFEGLGLSPQHF

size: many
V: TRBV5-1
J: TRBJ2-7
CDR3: CASRREQAYEQYF

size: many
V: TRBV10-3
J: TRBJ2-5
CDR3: CAIRILTSGGAYQETQYF

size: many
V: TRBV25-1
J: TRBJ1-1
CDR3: CASSEFGERAFF

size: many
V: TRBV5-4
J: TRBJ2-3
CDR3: CASSLEPTGGDTDTQYF

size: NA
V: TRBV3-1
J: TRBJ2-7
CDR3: CASSQVTGRTYEQYF

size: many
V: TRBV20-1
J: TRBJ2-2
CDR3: CSARLANTGELFF

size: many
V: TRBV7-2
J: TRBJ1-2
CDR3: CASSLSVRGNYGYTF

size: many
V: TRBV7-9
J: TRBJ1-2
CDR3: CASSTGTSNYGYTF

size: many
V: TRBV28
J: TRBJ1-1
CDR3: CASSFPVGTGMKNTEAFF

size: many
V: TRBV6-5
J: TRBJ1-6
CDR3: CASSYGQGGSPLHF

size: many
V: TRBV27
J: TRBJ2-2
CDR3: CASSLALGRGTGELFF

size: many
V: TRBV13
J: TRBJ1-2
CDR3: CASSLALQGRVGGYTF